This T cell receptor beta chain was sequenced in a study of T cells in narcolepsy. Study at large: Enrolled donors included narcolepsy type 1 or type 2 patients and healthy controls. Study-level results: Same-patient CSF and blood CD4+ T cell clonotypes included HCRT-specific and TRIB2-specific autoreactive ones. No autoreactive T cell clone sequences appeared in some memory CD4+ repertoires. Autoreactive clonotypes reportedly recurred in blood of same and different patients, not controls.

Data came from immunoSEQ multiplex PCR; TCRdb stores just in-frame clones and leaves some out. The sample has 20,000 to 30,000 clones, just over 60% seen once. A word on this clone: Its antigen remains unidentified.

Germline-derived CDR1 and CDR2 are SNHLY and FYNNEI. The CDR3 contains 15 residues. Trimming removed 6 bases from V and 2 bases from J, with 16 bases in between. This receptor was taken from a human donor in good health. This rearrangement joins TRBV2 to TRBJ2-5; the D is unclear. The specimen was memory (CD45RA-) CD4+ T cells from blood. CDR3 in amino acids: CASSDRGRVQETQYF. CDR3 nucleotides: TGTGCCAGCAGCGACCGAGGACGGGTACAAGAGACCCAGTACTTC.